This TCR beta chain was recovered during a study of blood T cell repertoires in COVID-19. Study context: Sites across the United States, Italy and Spain contributed samples from acute and convalescent COVID-19.

After removal of 10 bases from V and 5 bases from J, the junction contained 12 bases not matched to a gene. The germline gives CDR1 MNHEY, CDR2 SVGAGI. This CDR3 has 15 residues. The repertoire was sequenced with immunoSEQ multiplex PCR; TCRdb's copy has only in-frame clones and lacks some. Among hundreds of thousands of clones listed, about 91% were seen once. This sequence was found in a woman between 25 and 40 years old with COVID-19, enrolled during active disease. The sequenced material came from peripheral blood. The chain recombines TRBV6-5 with TRBJ2-3; 10 bases are shared with TRBD2. This CDR3 is CATRERGGRLDTQYF. Written as DNA, the CDR3 is TGTGCCACACGCGAGCGGGGGGGCCGTTTAGATACGCAGTATTTT.